Listed below are T cell receptor beta chains from one sample, sequenced in a study of blood T cell repertoires in COVID-19. Sequencing was performed with immunoSEQ multiplex PCR; in TCRdb, only in-frame clones are kept and a portion is missing. Of some 150,000 clones in the sample, about 86% were seen once. The sequencing input was peripheral blood. These receptors were obtained from a man aged 65 to 79 with acute or convalescent COVID-19. CDR3s leave out the opening cysteine and the closing phenylalanine or tryptophan.

v_call: TRBV4-3; j_call: TRBJ2-1; cdr3_aa: ASSQDSFYNEQF
v_call: TRBV29-1; j_call: TRBJ2-7; cdr3_aa: SVRTGGAYEQY
v_call: TRBV6-1; j_call: TRBJ2-1; cdr3_aa: ASSEDSWSEQF
v_call: TRBV14; j_call: TRBJ2-7; cdr3_aa: ASSPRLAVYEQY
v_call: TRBV6-2/TRBV6-3; j_call: TRBJ1-1; cdr3_aa: ASSYSFRDRGTEAF
v_call: TRBV5-1; j_call: TRBJ2-7; cdr3_aa: ASSLVGPQGARGWSEQY
v_call: TRBV28; j_call: TRBJ2-3; cdr3_aa: ASNRLTDTQY
v_call: TRBV5-1; j_call: TRBJ2-5; cdr3_aa: ASSGGTGRETQY
v_call: TRBV19; j_call: TRBJ2-2; cdr3_aa: ASSAGTGSTGELF
v_call: TRBV2; j_call: TRBJ2-2; cdr3_aa: ASTYPIAGLNTGELF
v_call: TRBV9; j_call: TRBJ2-3; cdr3_aa: ASSVVLTGGTDTQY
v_call: TRBV19; j_call: TRBJ2-1; cdr3_aa: ASSIPQGVNEQF
v_call: TRBV9; j_call: TRBJ1-1; cdr3_aa: ASSVQGSGTEAF
v_call: TRBV6-6; j_call: TRBJ1-4; cdr3_aa: ASSKRQGTNEKLF
v_call: TRBV7-3; j_call: TRBJ1-2; cdr3_aa: ASSPTGGGGDGYT
v_call: TRBV7-8; j_call: TRBJ1-5; cdr3_aa: ASSLAGGLNQPQH
v_call: TRBV9; j_call: TRBJ1-1; cdr3_aa: ASSVAPRQTGLNSEAF
v_call: TRBV10-3; j_call: TRBJ1-5; cdr3_aa: AISESKGGGQPQH
v_call: TRBV18; j_call: TRBJ2-1; cdr3_aa: ASSIRQGRNEQF
v_call: TRBV28; j_call: TRBJ2-2; cdr3_aa: ASTLGVGGELF
v_call: TRBV6-1; j_call: TRBJ1-2; cdr3_aa: ASSEAGGDYGYT
v_call: TRBV11-3; j_call: TRBJ2-2; cdr3_aa: ASSSFRANTGELF
v_call: TRBV6-6; j_call: TRBJ1-5; cdr3_aa: ASRKQGADGNQPQH
v_call: TRBV11-2; j_call: TRBJ2-1; cdr3_aa: ASSPGLASYNEQF
v_call: TRBV19; j_call: TRBJ2-1; cdr3_aa: ASGLAPSVEQF
v_call: TRBV5-1; j_call: TRBJ2-6; cdr3_aa: ASSLALGPSGANVLT
v_call: TRBV7-3; j_call: TRBJ1-1; cdr3_aa: ASSDSDRLNTEAF
v_call: TRBV27; j_call: TRBJ2-7; cdr3_aa: ASSMTTSVRYEQY
v_call: TRBV2; j_call: TRBJ2-3; cdr3_aa: ASIIGQGADTQY
v_call: TRBV11-1; j_call: TRBJ2-1; cdr3_aa: ASSLGLAGTYNEQF
v_call: TRBV28; j_call: TRBJ1-1; cdr3_aa: ASSIGQENTEAF
v_call: TRBV28; j_call: TRBJ1-6; cdr3_aa: ASSLVEPPLH
v_call: TRBV29-1; j_call: TRBJ2-5; cdr3_aa: SVVGYGETQY
v_call: TRBV19; j_call: TRBJ2-3; cdr3_aa: ASSMNRGSTDTQY
v_call: TRBV28; j_call: TRBJ2-7; cdr3_aa: ATLTDRGNLAGTYEQY